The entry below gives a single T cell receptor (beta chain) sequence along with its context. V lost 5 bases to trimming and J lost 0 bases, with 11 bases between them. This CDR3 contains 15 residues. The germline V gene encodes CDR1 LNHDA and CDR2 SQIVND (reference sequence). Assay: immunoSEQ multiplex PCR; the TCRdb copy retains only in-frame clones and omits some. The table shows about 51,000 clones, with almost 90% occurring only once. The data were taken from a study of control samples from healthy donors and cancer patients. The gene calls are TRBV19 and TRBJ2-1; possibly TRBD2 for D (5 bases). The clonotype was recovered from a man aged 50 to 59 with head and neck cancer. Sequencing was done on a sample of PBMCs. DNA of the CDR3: TGTGCCAGTAGTTCCCGGACTGGCTCCTACAATGAGCAGTTCTTC. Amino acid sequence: CASSSRTGSYNEQFF.